These 15 T cell receptor beta chains were sequenced from one sample in a study of identical twins. TCRdb re-called the 5' RACE reads through MiXCR, storing one row per CDR3 protein. Counted here are some 660,000 distinct CDR3 sequences, about 9.4% occurring once; the ten biggest clones make up 0.85% to 1%. These data also featured in a second study, about yellow fever vaccine responses in identical twins.

The source material was PBMCs. The receptor source for this set is a woman under 30 in good health.

There are a few counts of this clonotype. This chain uses TRBV6-5 with TRBJ2-1; no definite D call. The germline gives CDR1 MNHEY, CDR2 SVGAGI. V was trimmed by 2 bases and J by 10 bases, leaving 9 bases between them. This CDR3 contains 12 residues. CDR3 DNA: TGTGCCAGCAGTTACCGTAGCTCGGAGCAGTTCTTC. It yields the protein CASSYRSSEQFF.

V is TRBV18 and J is TRBJ2-3; D gene ambiguous. V lost 6 bases and J lost 6, with 10 bases in between. Germline CDR1 is KGHSH and CDR2 is LQKENI. The CDR3 has 12 residues. The CDR3 reads CASSDQRDTQYF. The CDR3 bases are TGTGCCAGCTCGGACCAAAGGGATACGCAGTATTTT.

This clonotype was found many times. The genes are TRBV7-9 and TRBJ1-4; D call uncertain. Germline V gene data show CDR1 as SEHNR and CDR2 as FQNEAQ (reference sequence). Trimming shortened V by 3 bases and J by 0 bases, and 8 bases separated the two germline ends. This CDR3 is 15 amino acids long. The CDR3 loop reads CASSLSGATNEKLFF. The DNA for the CDR3 is TGTGCCAGCAGCTTGTCCGGGGCAACTAATGAAAAACTGTTTTTT.

This clonotype was recorded a few times. The chain recombines TRBV6-1 with TRBJ2-1, with 9 bases matching TRBD1. This CDR3 spans 15 amino acids. The germline CDR1 and CDR2 sequences are MNHNS and SASEGT. Unmatched junction bases numbered 10, after V lost 6 bases and J lost 7 bases. The CDR3 is CASRGGQGRKNEQFF. The DNA of the CDR3 is TGTGCCAGCAGGGGCGGACAGGGGAGAAAGAATGAGCAGTTCTTC.

The sample holds a few counts of this clonotype. The chain recombines TRBV28 with TRBJ2-7; D gene unclear. The CDR3 totals 13 residues. Germline CDR1 and CDR2: MDHEN and SYDVKM. V gave up 6 bases and J gave up 4 bases, with 13 bases separating them. The CDR3 spells CASRPAATYEQYF. The CDR3 region has the DNA TGTGCCAGCAGGCCTGCGGCCACTTACGAGCAGTACTTC.

This clonotype was picked up a small number of times. This rearrangement joins TRBV20-1 to TRBJ2-7; either TRBD1 or TRBD2 may supply D (5 bases each). V lost 0 bases, J lost 4 bases, and 16 bases lay in between. The CDR3 contains 15 residues. The V gene's germline CDR1 is DFQATT and CDR2 SNEGSKA (reference sequence). CDR3 loop: CSARDLRDLGYEQYF. CDR3 DNA: TGCAGTGCTAGAGATCTCCGGGACCTGGGGTACGAGCAGTACTTC.

The sample holds a few counts of this clonotype. The V and J genes are TRBV9 and TRBJ1-6, with D perhaps matching TRBD1 (6 bases). Looked up from germline, CDR1 is SGDLS and CDR2 is YYNGEE. Trimming shortened V by 3 bases and J by 9 bases, and 10 bases separated the two germline ends. This CDR3 has 13 residues. For the CDR3, the DNA is TGTGCCAGCAGCGCCGCGGGGGCTTCACCCCTCCACTTT. Translating gives CASSAAGASPLHF.

J is TRBJ2-5 and V is TRBV7-9; TRBD1 is a possible D gene (6 bases). This CDR3 region has 16 residues. Germline V CDR1 and CDR2: SEHNR, FQNEAQ (reference sequence). Trimming pared 2 bases from V and 3 bases from J, leaving 16 bases between. The CDR3 sequence: CASSLSLAGEKETQYF. The CDR3 coding sequence is TGTGCCAGCAGCTTATCCCTGGCAGGGGAAAAAGAGACCCAGTACTTC.

This clonotype was seen a handful of times. The rearrangement uses TRBV24-1 and TRBJ2-1; TRBD2 agrees at 9 bases. V dropped 4 bases and J dropped 2; count of bases not matched to a gene: 14. The germline CDR1 and CDR2 sequences are KGHDR and SFDVKD. The CDR3 extends over 19 amino acids. The CDR3 loop reads CATSEAGGRTAGPYNEQFF. The DNA of the CDR3 is TGTGCCACCAGTGAGGCGGGGGGGCGCACCGCGGGACCCTACAATGAGCAGTTCTTC.

The rearrangement joins TRBV28 to TRBJ2-7; TRBD1 matches 9 bases. V shed 7 bases, J shed 1 base, and the junction held 8 bases outside the gene matches. In germline, CDR1 is MDHEN, CDR2 SYDVKM. The CDR3 extends over 15 amino acids. DNA of the CDR3: TGTGCCAGCACTCTATTTGGACAGGGGTCCTACGAGCAGTACTTC. Translating it yields CASTLFGQGSYEQYF.

Only a few counts were recorded for this clonotype. The rearrangement uses TRBV10-3 and TRBJ2-1; 7 nucleotides match TRBD2. There are 15 residues in the CDR3. V shed 5 bases, J shed 5 bases, and the junction held 9 bases outside the gene matches. The germline CDR1 and CDR2 sequences are ENHRY and SYGVKD. CDR3 DNA: TGTGCCATCAGTCCCCGGGAGGCTAACAACAATGAGCAGTTCTTC. Encoded protein: CAISPREANNNEQFF.

The V and J genes are TRBV20-1 and TRBJ2-7; D might be TRBD1 or TRBD2, each matching 5 bases. CDR1 and CDR2 (germline): DFQATT, SNEGSKA (reference sequence). V was trimmed by 7 bases and J by 6 bases, leaving 22 bases between them. The CDR3 extends over 14 amino acids. As DNA, the CDR3 is TGCAGTGAAACCGGGACCTCCTCGTCCGGCGAGCAGTACTTC. Translated, it gives CSETGTSSSGEQYF.

The chain joins TRBV3-1 to TRBJ2-2, with D perhaps TRBD2 (5 bases). CDR3 length: 19 amino acids. The V end was cut by 2 bases, the J end by 2 bases, with 21 bases between. The germline V gene encodes CDR1 LGHDT and CDR2 YNNKEL (reference sequence). This CDR3 reads CASSQLTPKWTPNTGELFF. For the CDR3, the DNA is TGTGCCAGCAGCCAACTCACCCCCAAATGGACTCCTAACACCGGGGAGCTGTTTTTT.

This clonotype has a single count. The V gene is TRBV7-3, the J gene TRBJ2-2; 7 bases align to TRBD2. The CDR3 consists of 17 residues. Per germline, CDR1 SGHTA and CDR2 FQGTGA. Trimming at V came to 5 bases and at J to 0 bases, leaving 9 bases not matched to a gene. CDR3 sequence (DNA): TGTGCCAGCAGCAATACGATGCGGGGGTCGAACACCGGGGAGCTGTTTTTT. Its protein product is CASSNTMRGSNTGELFF.

This chain joins TRBV5-5 and TRBJ2-7; a possible D gene is TRBD1 (6 bases). In germline, CDR1 is SGHKS, CDR2 YYEKEE (reference sequence). Trimming removed 3 bases from V and 2 bases from J, with 12 bases in between. The CDR3 is 14 residues long. CDR3 sequence: CASSWTQGPYEQYF. CDR3 coding DNA: TGTGCCAGCAGCTGGACACAGGGCCCCTACGAGCAGTACTTC. Together with reference TRBV5-5 and TRBJ2-7, the CDR3 gives the full variable domain: DAGVTQSPTHLIKTRGQQVTLRCSPISGHKSVSWYQQVLGQGPQFIFQYYEKEERGRGNFPDRFSARQFPNYSSELNVNALLLGDSALYLCASSWTQGPYEQYFGPGTRLTVT.